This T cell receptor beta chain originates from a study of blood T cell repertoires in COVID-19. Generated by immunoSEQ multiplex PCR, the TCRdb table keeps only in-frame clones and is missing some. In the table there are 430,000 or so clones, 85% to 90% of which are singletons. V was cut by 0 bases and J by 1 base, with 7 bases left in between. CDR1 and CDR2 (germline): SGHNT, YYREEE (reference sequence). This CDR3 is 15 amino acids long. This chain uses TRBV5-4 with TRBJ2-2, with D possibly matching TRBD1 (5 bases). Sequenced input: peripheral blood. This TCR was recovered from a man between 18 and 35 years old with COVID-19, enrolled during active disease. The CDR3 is CASSLETGNTGELFF. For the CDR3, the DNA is TGTGCCAGCAGCTTGGAAACAGGGAACACCGGGGAGCTGTTTTTT. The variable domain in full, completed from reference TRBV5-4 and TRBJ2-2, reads ETGVTQSPTHLIKTRGQQVTLRCSSQSGHNTVSWYQQALGQGPQFIFQYYREEENGRGNFPPRFSGLQFPNYSSELNVNALELDDSALYLCASSLETGNTGELFFGEGSRLTVL.